Only a few counts were recorded for the clone carrying this T cell receptor (beta chain). TCRdb's table, derived via immunoSEQ multiplex PCR, lists solely in-frame clones and lacks some. The sample carries about 210,000 clones, about 83% recorded once. Germline V CDR1 and CDR2: MNHNY, SVGAGI (reference sequence). CDR3 length: 13 residues. The germline V and J ends were trimmed by 7 bases and 1 base, with 10 bases remaining between them. The data belong to a study of blood T cell repertoires in COVID-19. Looking at the study overall: In each case, the material was cDNA or gDNA derived from T cells, B-cell-depleted T cells, or PBMCs.

The rearrangement joins TRBV6-6 to TRBJ1-1; D not certain. The sequenced sample was peripheral blood. This receptor was obtained from a woman between 45 and 65 years old with acute or convalescent COVID-19. This CDR3 is CASILTPNTEAFF. CDR3 nucleotides: TGTGCCAGCATCCTTACACCGAACACTGAAGCTTTCTTT.